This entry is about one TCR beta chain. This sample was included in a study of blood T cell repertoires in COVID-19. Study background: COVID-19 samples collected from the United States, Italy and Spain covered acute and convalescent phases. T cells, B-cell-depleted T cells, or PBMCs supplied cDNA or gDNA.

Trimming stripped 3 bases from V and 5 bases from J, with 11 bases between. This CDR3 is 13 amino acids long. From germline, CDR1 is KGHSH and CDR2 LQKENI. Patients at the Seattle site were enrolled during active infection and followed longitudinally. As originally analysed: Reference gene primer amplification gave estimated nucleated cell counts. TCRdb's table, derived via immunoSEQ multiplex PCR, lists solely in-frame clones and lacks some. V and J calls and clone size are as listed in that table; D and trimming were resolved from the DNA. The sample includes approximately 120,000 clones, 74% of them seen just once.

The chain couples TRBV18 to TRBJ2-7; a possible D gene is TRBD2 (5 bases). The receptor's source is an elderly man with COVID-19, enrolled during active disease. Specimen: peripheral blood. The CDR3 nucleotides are TGTGCCAGCTCACCTCCCGGGAAGGACGAGCAGTACTTC. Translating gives CASSPPGKDEQYF.